Detailed here is one T cell receptor (beta chain). The antigen remains undetermined. Lung cancer patients with chemo-refractory metastatic non-small-cell disease were given focal radiation plus CTLA-4 blockade with ipilimumab. The germline CDR1 and CDR2 sequences are SQVTM and ANQGSEA. This CDR3 region has 16 residues. The V and J ends lost 6 bases and 4 bases respectively, with 21 bases between them. Repertoires were generated with immunoSEQ multiplex PCR, while TCRdb's copy carries only in-frame clones and drops some. The sample contains tens of thousands of clones, 60% to 80% of which appear only once. This entry is derived from a study of radiotherapy plus CTLA-4 blockade in lung cancer. Overall study findings and caveats: Alongside interferon-beta, early blood T cell clone dynamics were reportedly the best predictor of response.

The gene calls are TRBV29-1 and TRBJ2-2, with D maybe TRBD1 (6 bases). Sequencing used peripheral blood, obtained from a patient treated with radiotherapy plus ipilimumab. The origin of this receptor is a human donor with non-small cell lung cancer whose response to radiotherapy plus ipilimumab could not be evaluated. The CDR3 is CSVQPGQRTGTGELFF. CDR3 in DNA: TGCAGCGTACAGCCTGGACAGCGGACGGGCACCGGGGAGCTGTTTTTT.